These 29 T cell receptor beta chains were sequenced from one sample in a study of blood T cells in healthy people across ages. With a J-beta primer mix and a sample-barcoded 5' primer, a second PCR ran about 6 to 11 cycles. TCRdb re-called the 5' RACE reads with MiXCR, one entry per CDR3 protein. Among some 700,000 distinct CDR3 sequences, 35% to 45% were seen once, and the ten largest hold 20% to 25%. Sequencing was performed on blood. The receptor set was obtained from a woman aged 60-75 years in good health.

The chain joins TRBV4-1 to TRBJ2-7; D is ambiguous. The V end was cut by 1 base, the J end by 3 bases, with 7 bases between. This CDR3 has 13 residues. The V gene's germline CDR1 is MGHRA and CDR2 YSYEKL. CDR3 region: CASSQVVGYEQYF. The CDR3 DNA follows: TGCGCCAGCAGCCAAGTCGTTGGCTACGAGCAGTACTTC.

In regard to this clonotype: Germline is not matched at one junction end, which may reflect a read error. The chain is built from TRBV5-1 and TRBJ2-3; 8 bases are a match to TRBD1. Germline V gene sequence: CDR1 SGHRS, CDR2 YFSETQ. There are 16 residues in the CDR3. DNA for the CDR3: TGCGCCGGCAGCTCCCTCATGACAGGGGTGGCAGATACGCAGTATTTT. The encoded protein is CAGSSLMTGVADTQYF. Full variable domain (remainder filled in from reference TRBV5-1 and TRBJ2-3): KAGVTQTPRYLIKTRGQQVTLSCSPISGHRSVSWYQQTPGQGLQFLFEYFSETQRNKGNFPGRFSGRQFSNSRSEMNVSTLELGDSALYLCAGSSLMTGVADTQYFGPGTRLTVL.

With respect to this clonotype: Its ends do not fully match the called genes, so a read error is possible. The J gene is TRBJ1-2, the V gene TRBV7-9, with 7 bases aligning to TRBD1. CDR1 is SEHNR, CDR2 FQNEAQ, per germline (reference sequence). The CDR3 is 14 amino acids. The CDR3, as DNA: TGTACCAGCAGCCCCGACAGGGATTTCTATGGCTACACCTTC. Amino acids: CTSSPDRDFYGYTF.

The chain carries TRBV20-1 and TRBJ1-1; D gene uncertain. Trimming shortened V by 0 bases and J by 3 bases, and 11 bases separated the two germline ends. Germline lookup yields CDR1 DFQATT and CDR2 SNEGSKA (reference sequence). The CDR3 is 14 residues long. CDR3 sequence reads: CSARDRQVYTEAFF. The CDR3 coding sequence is TGCAGTGCTAGAGACCGTCAGGTTTACACTGAAGCTTTCTTT.

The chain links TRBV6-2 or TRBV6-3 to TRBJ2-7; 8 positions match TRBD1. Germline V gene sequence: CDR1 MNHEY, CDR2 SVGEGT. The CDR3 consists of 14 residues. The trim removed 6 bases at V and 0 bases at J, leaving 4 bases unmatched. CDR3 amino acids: CASRGTGLSYEQYF. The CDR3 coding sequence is TGTGCCAGCAGGGGGACAGGCCTCTCCTACGAGCAGTACTTC.

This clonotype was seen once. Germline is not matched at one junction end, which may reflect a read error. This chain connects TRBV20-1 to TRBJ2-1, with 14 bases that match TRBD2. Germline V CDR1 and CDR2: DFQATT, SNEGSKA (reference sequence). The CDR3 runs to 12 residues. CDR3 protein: CNARGLAGGQFF. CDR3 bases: TGCAATGCTCGAGGACTAGCGGGAGGGCAGTTCTTC.

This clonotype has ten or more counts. The CDR3 DNA reads as TGTGCCACCGGGACAACTCTGTTCTTC. Its translation is CATGTTLFF. The chain joins TRBV24-1 to TRBJ2-1, with D possibly matching TRBD1 (6 bases). Trimming pared 9 bases from V and 15 bases from J, leaving 11 bases between. The CDR3 loop spans 9 amino acids. The germline V gene has CDR1 KGHDR and CDR2 SFDVKD.

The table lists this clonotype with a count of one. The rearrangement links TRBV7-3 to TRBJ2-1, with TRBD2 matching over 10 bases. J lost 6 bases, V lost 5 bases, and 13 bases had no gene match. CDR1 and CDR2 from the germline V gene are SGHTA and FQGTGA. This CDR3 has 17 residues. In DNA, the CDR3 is TGTGCCAGCAGCGCGTGGGAAGCTAGCGGGAGTACCAATGAGCAGTTCTTC. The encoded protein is CASSAWEASGSTNEQFF.

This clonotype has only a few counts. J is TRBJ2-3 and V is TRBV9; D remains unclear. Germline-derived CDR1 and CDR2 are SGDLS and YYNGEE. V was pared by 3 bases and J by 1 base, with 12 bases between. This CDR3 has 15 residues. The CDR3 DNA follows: TGTGCCAGCAGCGCAACTCTACTACGCACAGATACGCAGTATTTT. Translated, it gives CASSATLLRTDTQYF.

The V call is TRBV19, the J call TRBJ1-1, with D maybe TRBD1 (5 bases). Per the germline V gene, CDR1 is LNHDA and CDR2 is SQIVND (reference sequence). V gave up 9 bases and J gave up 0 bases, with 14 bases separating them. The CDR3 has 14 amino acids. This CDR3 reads CASNRDSMNTEAFF. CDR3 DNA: TGTGCCAGCAACAGAGACAGTATGAACACTGAAGCTTTCTTT.

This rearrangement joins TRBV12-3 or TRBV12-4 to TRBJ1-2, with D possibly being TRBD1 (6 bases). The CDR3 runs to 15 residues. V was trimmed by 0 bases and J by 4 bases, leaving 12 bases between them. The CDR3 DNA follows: TGTGCCAGCAGTTTAGCGGTTGGGGGCAGCTATGGCTACACCTTC. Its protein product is CASSLAVGGSYGYTF.

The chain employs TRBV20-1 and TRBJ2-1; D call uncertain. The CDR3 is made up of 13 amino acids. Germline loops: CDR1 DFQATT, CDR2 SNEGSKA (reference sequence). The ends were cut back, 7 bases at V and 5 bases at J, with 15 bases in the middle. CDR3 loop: CSVGGGSNNEQFF. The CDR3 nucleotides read TGCAGTGTGGGTGGTGGCAGCAACAATGAGCAGTTCTTC.

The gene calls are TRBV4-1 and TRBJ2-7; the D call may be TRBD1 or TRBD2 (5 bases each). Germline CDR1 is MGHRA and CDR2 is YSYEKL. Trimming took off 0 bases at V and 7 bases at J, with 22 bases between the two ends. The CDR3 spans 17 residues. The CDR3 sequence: CASSQDARGAPPREQYF. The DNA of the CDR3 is TGCGCCAGCAGCCAAGATGCGAGAGGGGCTCCCCCCAGGGAGCAGTACTTC.

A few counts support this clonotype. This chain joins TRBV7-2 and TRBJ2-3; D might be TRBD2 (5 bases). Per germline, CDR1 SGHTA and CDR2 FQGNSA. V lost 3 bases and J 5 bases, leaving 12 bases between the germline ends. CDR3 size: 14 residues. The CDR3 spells CASSFRLYEDTQYF. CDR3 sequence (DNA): TGTGCCAGCAGCTTTAGACTATATGAAGATACGCAGTATTTT.

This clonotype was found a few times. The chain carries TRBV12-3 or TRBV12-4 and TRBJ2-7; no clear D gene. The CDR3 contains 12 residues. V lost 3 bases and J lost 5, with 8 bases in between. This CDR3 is CASSFIWDEQYF. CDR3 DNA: TGTGCCAGCAGTTTTATCTGGGACGAGCAGTACTTC.

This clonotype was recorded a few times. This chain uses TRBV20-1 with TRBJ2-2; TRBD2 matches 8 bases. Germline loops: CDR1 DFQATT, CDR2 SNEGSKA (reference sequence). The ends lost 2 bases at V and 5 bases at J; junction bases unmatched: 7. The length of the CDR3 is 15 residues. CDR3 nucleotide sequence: TGCAGTGCTAGAATAAGCGGGAGAGGGACCGGGGAGCTGTTTTTT. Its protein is CSARISGRGTGELFF.

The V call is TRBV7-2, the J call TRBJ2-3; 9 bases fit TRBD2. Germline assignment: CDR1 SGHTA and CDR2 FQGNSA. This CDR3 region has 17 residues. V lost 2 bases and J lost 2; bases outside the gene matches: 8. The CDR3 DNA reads TGTGCCAGCAGCTTACGAGCGACTAGCGGTGTCACAGATACGCAGTATTTT. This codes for CASSLRATSGVTDTQYF. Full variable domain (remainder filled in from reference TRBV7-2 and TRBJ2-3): GAGVSQSPSNKVTEKGKDVELRCDPISGHTALYWYRQSLGQGLEFLIYFQGNSAPDKSGLPSDRFSAERTGGSVSTLTIQRTQQEDSAVYLCASSLRATSGVTDTQYFGPGTRLTVL.

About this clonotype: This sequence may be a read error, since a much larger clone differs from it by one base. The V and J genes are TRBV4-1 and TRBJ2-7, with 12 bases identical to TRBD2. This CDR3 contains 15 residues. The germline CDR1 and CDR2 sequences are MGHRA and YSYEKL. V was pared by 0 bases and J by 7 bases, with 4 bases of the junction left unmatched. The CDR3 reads CASSQDQGLAGEQYF. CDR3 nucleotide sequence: TGCGCCAGCAGCCAAGATCAGGGACTAGCGGGTGAGCAGTACTTC.

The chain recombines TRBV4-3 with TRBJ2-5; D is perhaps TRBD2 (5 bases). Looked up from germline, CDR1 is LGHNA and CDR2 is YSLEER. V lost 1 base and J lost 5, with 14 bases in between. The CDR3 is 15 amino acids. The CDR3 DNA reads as TGCGCCAGCAGCCAAGGATTTGCGGGCGTCGAGACCCAGTACTTC. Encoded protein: CASSQGFAGVETQYF.

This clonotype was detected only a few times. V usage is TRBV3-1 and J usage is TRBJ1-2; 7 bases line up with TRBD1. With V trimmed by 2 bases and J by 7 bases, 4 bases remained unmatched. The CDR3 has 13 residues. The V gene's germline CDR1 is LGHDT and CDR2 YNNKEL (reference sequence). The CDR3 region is CASSQPTGAGYTF. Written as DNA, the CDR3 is TGTGCCAGCAGCCAACCAACAGGGGCTGGCTACACCTTC.

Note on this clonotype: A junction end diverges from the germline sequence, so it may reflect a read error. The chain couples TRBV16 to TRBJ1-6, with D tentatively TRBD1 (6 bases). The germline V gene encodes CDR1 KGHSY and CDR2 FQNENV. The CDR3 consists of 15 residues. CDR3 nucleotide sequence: TGTGCCAGCAGCCAATATCAGGGGTTCATCTCACCCCCCCACTTT. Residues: CASSQYQGFISPPHF.

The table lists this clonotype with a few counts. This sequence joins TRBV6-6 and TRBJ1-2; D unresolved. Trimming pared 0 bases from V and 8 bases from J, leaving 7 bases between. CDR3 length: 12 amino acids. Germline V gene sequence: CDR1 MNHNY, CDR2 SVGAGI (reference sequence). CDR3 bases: TGTGCCAGCAGTTACTCGAACGCGGGCTACACCTTC. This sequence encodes CASSYSNAGYTF.

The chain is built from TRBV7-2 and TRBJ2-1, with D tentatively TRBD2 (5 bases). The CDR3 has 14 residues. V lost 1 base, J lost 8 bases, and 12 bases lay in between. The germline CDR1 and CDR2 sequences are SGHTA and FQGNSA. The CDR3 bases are TGTGCCAGCAGCTTAGTGCCGGCTAGCCATGAGCAGTTCTTC. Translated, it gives CASSLVPASHEQFF.

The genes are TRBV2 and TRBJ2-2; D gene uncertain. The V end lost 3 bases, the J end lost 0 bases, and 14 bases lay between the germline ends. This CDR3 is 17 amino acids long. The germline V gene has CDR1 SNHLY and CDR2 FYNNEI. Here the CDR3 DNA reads TGTGCCAGCAGTGACGTGGTGCAGATAACGAACACCGGGGAGCTGTTTTTT. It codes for CASSDVVQITNTGELFF.

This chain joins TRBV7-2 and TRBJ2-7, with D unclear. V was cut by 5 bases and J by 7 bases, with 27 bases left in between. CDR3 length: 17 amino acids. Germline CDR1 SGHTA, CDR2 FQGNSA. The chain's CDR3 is CASSPGGNPSSYNEQYF. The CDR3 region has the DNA TGTGCCAGCAGCCCGGGTGGGAACCCATCCTCCTACAATGAGCAGTACTTC.

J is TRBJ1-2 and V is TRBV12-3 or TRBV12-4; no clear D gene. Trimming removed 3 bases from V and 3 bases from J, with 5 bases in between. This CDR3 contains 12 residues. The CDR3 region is CASSFGHYGYTF. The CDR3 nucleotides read TGTGCCAGCAGTTTTGGCCACTATGGCTACACCTTC.

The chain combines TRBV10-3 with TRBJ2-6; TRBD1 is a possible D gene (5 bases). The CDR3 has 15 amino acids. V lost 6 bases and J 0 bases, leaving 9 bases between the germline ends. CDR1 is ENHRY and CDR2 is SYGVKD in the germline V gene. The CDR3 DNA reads TGTGCCATCAGGATGACAGACTCTGGGGCCAACGTCCTGACTTTC. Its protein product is CAIRMTDSGANVLTF.

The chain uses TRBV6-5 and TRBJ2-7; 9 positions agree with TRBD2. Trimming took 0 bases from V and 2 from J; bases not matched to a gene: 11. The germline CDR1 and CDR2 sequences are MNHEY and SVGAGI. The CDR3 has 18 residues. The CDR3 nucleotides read TGTGCCAGCAGTTACTCGAGCAGCGGGAGGCCGAAACCCTACGAGCAGTACTTC. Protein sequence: CASSYSSSGRPKPYEQYF.

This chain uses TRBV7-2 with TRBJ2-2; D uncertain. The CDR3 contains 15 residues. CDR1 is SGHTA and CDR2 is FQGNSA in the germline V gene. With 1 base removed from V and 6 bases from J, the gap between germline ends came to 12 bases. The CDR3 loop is CASSLVRSNSGELFF. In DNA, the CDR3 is TGTGCCAGCAGCTTAGTTCGTTCAAATTCCGGGGAGCTGTTTTTT.